This T cell receptor beta chain stems from a study of neurological immune-mediated disorders. This clonotype was observed at least ten times. Germline loops: CDR1 SGHDT, CDR2 YYEEEE. J lost 3 bases, V lost 0 bases, and 9 bases had no gene match. This CDR3 is built from 17 residues. TCRdb redid the calling of the 5' RACE reads with MiXCR, one entry per CDR3 protein. The data hold tens of thousands of distinct CDR3 sequences, with 4% to 5.5% observed a single time. The TCR originated in a man aged 45 to 65 with multiple sclerosis. The chain employs TRBV5-6 and TRBJ2-4; 7 bases line up with TRBD1. The sequencing input was PBMCs. The CDR3 bases are TGTGCCAGCAGCTTGGAGGAAGGGGGCTTTGTCAAAAACATTCAGTACTTC. Residues: CASSLEEGGFVKNIQYF.